The rows below give T cell receptor beta chains drawn from one sample of a study of cytomegalovirus exposure and HLA in healthy donors. Method: immunoSEQ multiplex PCR; TCRdb's copy keeps in-frame clones and lacks some. The data hold approximately 170,000 clones, with around three quarters observed a single time. Sequencing input: PBMCs. These TCRs come from a woman aged 45-60 years in good health and CMV-seronegative. Each CDR3 is given with its conserved first and last residue. The D gene is left open where the match is weak. Size values are once, few and many counts, or a class for expanded clones, and some rows have none.

j_gene | d_gene | abundance | v_gene | CDR3aa | CDR3nt
TRBJ1-1 | TRBD1 | - | TRBV29-1 | CSVEAGGANTEAFF | TGCAGCGTTGAGGCAGGGGGCGCGAACACTGAAGCTTTCTTT
TRBJ2-1 | - | - | TRBV9 | CASSIGVAAQFF | TGTGCCAGCAGCATCGGGGTAGCGGCACAGTTCTTC
TRBJ1-2 | - | - | TRBV28 | CASRRTYGYTF | TGTGCCAGCAGGAGAACCTATGGCTACACCTTC
TRBJ2-5 | TRBD1 | few | TRBV6-1 | CASSDPDRGAMQTQYF | TGTGCCAGCAGTGATCCTGACAGGGGGGCTATGCAGACCCAGTACTTC
TRBJ2-5 | - | - | TRBV6-5 | CASRKVGGSETQYF | TGTGCCAGCAGGAAGGTCGGAGGATCGGAGACCCAGTACTTC
TRBJ1-5 | - | - | TRBV4-2 | CASSQDLGGNQPQHF | TGTGCCAGCAGCCAAGATCTAGGTGGCAATCAGCCCCAGCATTTT
TRBJ2-2 | TRBD1 | - | TRBV19 | CASSTDRVRTGELFF | TGTGCCAGTAGTACGGACAGGGTTCGCACCGGGGAGCTGTTTTTT
TRBJ1-1 | - | few | TRBV13 | CASSLFGGTEAFF | TGTGCCAGCAGCTTATTCGGGGGAACTGAAGCTTTCTTT
TRBJ2-6 | - | - | TRBV2 | CASSDALTSVGANVLTF | TGTGCCAGCAGTGACGCCCTCACGAGTGTTGGGGCCAACGTCCTGACTTTC
TRBJ2-7 | - | - | TRBV6-6 | CASSYSFSGKAYEQYF | TGTGCCAGCAGTTACTCGTTTTCGGGAAAGGCCTACGAGCAGTACTTC
TRBJ2-1 | TRBD1 | - | TRBV4-1 | CASSQDWGLGQRVF | TGCGCCAGCAGCCAAGATTGGGGTCTGGGACAGAGGGTCTTC
TRBJ2-2 | - | - | TRBV2 | CASRASAAGNTGELFF | TGTGCCAGCAGGGCTAGCGCCGCTGGGAACACCGGGGAGCTGTTTTTT
TRBJ2-1 | - | - | TRBV11-3 | CASSGQGGYNEQFF | TGTGCCTCGTCGGGGCAGGGGGGTTACAATGAGCAGTTCTTC
TRBJ2-7 | - | few | TRBV6-5 | CASSSTAGGTGVEQYF | TGTGCCAGCAGTTCTACGGCGGGGGGGACAGGGGTCGAGCAGTACTTC
TRBJ2-7 | TRBD1 | - | TRBV7-9 | CASSYTGQGAGPYEQYF | TGTGCCAGCAGCTACACGGGACAGGGGGCAGGCCCCTACGAGCAGTACTTC
TRBJ2-5 | TRBD2 | - | TRBV15 | CATESWDGGTETQYF | TGTGCCACCGAAAGCTGGGACGGGGGGACAGAGACCCAGTACTTC
TRBJ2-1 | TRBD1 | - | TRBV2 | CASSSGTGGHNEQFF | TGTGCCAGCAGTTCCGGGACAGGGGGGCACAATGAGCAGTTCTTC
TRBJ2-7 | TRBD2 | - | TRBV6-6 | CASRPRLANEQYF | TGTGCCAGCAGACCTCGACTAGCGAACGAGCAGTACTTC
TRBJ1-1 | - | - | TRBV5-4 | CASSLSTLNTEAFF | TGTGCCAGCAGCTTGTCCACATTGAACACTGAAGCTTTCTTT
TRBJ2-1 | TRBD2 | - | TRBV7-9 | CASRSALAGHNEQFF | TGTGCCAGCAGGTCGGCATTAGCGGGACACAATGAGCAGTTCTTC
TRBJ2-7 | TRBD1 | - | TRBV4-2 | CASSPVVQGGPSTYEQYF | TGTGCCAGCAGCCCCGTGGTACAGGGGGGACCATCAACCTACGAGCAGTACTTC
TRBJ2-3 | TRBD1 | - | TRBV6-1 | CASSAPIQDRGSTDTQYF | TGTGCCAGCAGTGCACCAATTCAGGACAGGGGGTCCACAGATACGCAGTATTTT
TRBJ1-6 | - | few | TRBV30 | CAWSVGGNSPLHF | TGTGCCTGGAGTGTCGGAGGTAATTCACCCCTCCACTTT
TRBJ1-1 | - | few | TRBV5-5 | CASSSSVIWNTEAFF | TGTGCCAGCAGCTCGAGCGTCATTTGGAACACTGAAGCTTTCTTT
TRBJ1-1 | TRBD1 | once | TRBV28 | CASSLVDRGFLDTEAFF | TGTGCCAGCAGTTTAGTCGACAGGGGGTTTCTTGACACTGAAGCTTTCTTT
TRBJ1-1 | - | - | TRBV5-6 | CASSLVARGTEAFF | TGTGCCAGCAGCTTGGTCGCCAGAGGCACTGAAGCTTTCTTT
TRBJ2-5 | TRBD1 | - | TRBV7-2 | CASRPGTGDRETQYF | TGTGCCAGCAGACCCGGGACAGGGGATAGGGAGACCCAGTACTTC
TRBJ2-2 | TRBD1 | - | TRBV5-6 | CASRLRGTGGTGELFF | TGTGCCAGCAGGTTGCGAGGGACAGGGGGAACCGGGGAGCTGTTTTTT
TRBJ1-2 | - | few | TRBV5-1 | CASSLDGSDYGYTF | TGCGCCAGCAGCTTGGACGGGTCCGACTATGGCTACACCTTC
TRBJ2-4 | - | - | TRBV7-2 | CASSLEAGLAKNIQYF | TGTGCCAGCAGCCTAGAGGCGGGGCTAGCCAAAAACATTCAGTACTTC
TRBJ2-4 | - | - | TRBV11-2 | CASTTGGGGKNIQYF | TGTGCCAGCACCACAGGGGGGGGAGGCAAAAACATTCAGTACTTC
TRBJ2-1 | TRBD2 | - | TRBV25-1 | CASSETSGSPKGLNEQFF | TGTGCCAGCAGTGAGACTAGCGGGAGTCCAAAAGGGCTCAATGAGCAGTTCTTC
TRBJ2-1 | TRBD1 | - | TRBV5-1 | CASGTGTDYNEQFF | TGCGCCAGCGGGACCGGGACAGATTACAATGAGCAGTTCTTC
TRBJ1-6 | - | - | TRBV25-1 | CASSDLQSPLHF | TGTGCCAGCAGTGATTTGCAGTCACCCCTCCACTTT
TRBJ2-7 | - | - | TRBV5-1 | CASSLKQGGLGEQYF | TGCGCCAGCAGCTTAAAACAGGGAGGGCTTGGCGAGCAGTACTTC
TRBJ2-7 | TRBD2 | - | TRBV19 | CASSPLAESYEQYF | TGTGCCAGTAGTCCCCTAGCGGAATCCTACGAGCAGTACTTC
TRBJ1-4 | - | - | TRBV6-5 | CASAPGAANEKLFF | TGTGCCAGCGCCCCCGGCGCGGCTAATGAAAAACTGTTTTTT
TRBJ1-2 | TRBD1 | - | TRBV7-8 | CASSLDRDRGYTF | TGTGCCAGCAGCTTGGACAGGGATCGAGGCTACACCTTC
TRBJ1-1 | - | - | TRBV7-3 | CASSPGGAGNTEAFF | TGTGCCAGCAGCCCGGGAGGGGCAGGCAACACTGAAGCTTTCTTT
TRBJ2-1 | TRBD2 | - | TRBV6-5 | CASSPLAGANEQFF | TGTGCCAGCAGTCCACTAGCGGGAGCTAATGAGCAGTTCTTC
TRBJ1-1 | - | - | TRBV20-1 | CSAPFLGAFF | TGCAGTGCCCCCTTTCTCGGAGCTTTCTTT
TRBJ1-2 | TRBD1 | - | TRBV10-2 | CASSGTGVGYGYTF | TGCGCCAGCAGTGGGACAGGGGTGGGGTATGGCTACACCTTC
TRBJ2-1 | - | - | TRBV4-1 | CASSHPGVNHNEQFF | TGCGCCAGCAGCCATCCGGGGGTCAACCACAATGAGCAGTTCTTC
TRBJ2-2 | TRBD1 | - | TRBV7-9 | CASSPRGTGEVTGELFF | TGTGCCAGCAGCCCACGGGGGACAGGCGAGGTCACCGGGGAGCTGTTTTTT
TRBJ1-1 | - | - | TRBV2 | CASSERLLNTEAFF | TGTGCCAGCAGTGAACGACTGTTGAACACTGAAGCTTTCTTT
TRBJ1-4 | - | - | TRBV4-3 | CASSQAAGVGEKLFF | TGCGCCAGCAGCCAGGCGGCGGGGGTGGGGGAAAAACTGTTTTTT
TRBJ1-2 | - | - | TRBV5-1 | CASSLVQGYGYTF | TGCGCCAGCAGCTTGGTACAGGGCTATGGCTACACCTTC
TRBJ1-6 | TRBD1 | - | TRBV11-2 | CASSDRTNSPLHF | TGTGCCAGTTCGGACAGGACTAATTCACCCCTCCACTTT
TRBJ1-2 | TRBD1 | - | TRBV28 | CASSSTGQGAHGYTF | TGTGCCAGCAGTTCAACGGGACAGGGGGCGCATGGCTACACCTTC
TRBJ1-1 | - | - | TRBV6-5 | CASSQGRIEAFF | TGTGCCAGCAGTCAGGGCAGGATTGAAGCTTTCTTT
TRBJ1-2 | TRBD1 | - | TRBV28 | CAIPLRTGDGYTF | TGTGCCATCCCCCTAAGGACAGGGGATGGCTACACCTTC
TRBJ2-7 | TRBD1 | - | TRBV28 | CASTRGQGRYEQYF | TGTGCCAGCACTAGGGGGCAGGGCCGCTACGAGCAGTACTTC
TRBJ2-1 | TRBD1 | - | TRBV7-2 | CASSKDRGTGGNEQFF | TGTGCCAGCAGCAAGGACAGGGGAACCGGGGGGAATGAGCAGTTCTTC
TRBJ2-5 | TRBD1 | - | TRBV10-2 | CASRQGSEPQYF | TGCGCCAGTCGACAGGGCTCGGAACCCCAGTACTTC
TRBJ1-1 | TRBD1 | once | TRBV10-2 | CATGQGADTEAFF | TGCGCCACGGGACAGGGGGCAGACACTGAAGCTTTCTTT
TRBJ2-3 | TRBD1 | - | TRBV4-3 | CASSPGTGYSDTQYF | TGCGCCAGCAGCCCTGGGACAGGGTACTCAGATACGCAGTATTTT
TRBJ1-2 | TRBD1 | - | TRBV19 | CASSQILPGQAGGYTF | TGTGCCAGTAGTCAAATACTCCCGGGACAGGCAGGCGGCTACACCTTC